This T cell receptor (beta chain) was sequenced in a study of control samples from healthy donors and cancer patients. Assay used: immunoSEQ multiplex PCR; TCRdb lists only in-frame clones, some missing. The sample has roughly 30,000 clones; around three quarters are singletons. The CDR3 covers 17 residues. Germline trimming cut 1 base from V and 0 bases from J; bases unmatched to any gene: 10. Germline V gene data show CDR1 as SGHRS and CDR2 as YFSETQ. The rearrangement links TRBV5-1 to TRBJ2-7, with 7 bases aligning to TRBD1. Material for sequencing was PBMCs. The clonotype was recovered from a man in his 60s with head and neck cancer. CDR3: CASSLSLLGTASYEQYF. CDR3 bases: TGCGCCAGCAGCTTGTCTTTACTGGGGACAGCCTCCTACGAGCAGTACTTC.